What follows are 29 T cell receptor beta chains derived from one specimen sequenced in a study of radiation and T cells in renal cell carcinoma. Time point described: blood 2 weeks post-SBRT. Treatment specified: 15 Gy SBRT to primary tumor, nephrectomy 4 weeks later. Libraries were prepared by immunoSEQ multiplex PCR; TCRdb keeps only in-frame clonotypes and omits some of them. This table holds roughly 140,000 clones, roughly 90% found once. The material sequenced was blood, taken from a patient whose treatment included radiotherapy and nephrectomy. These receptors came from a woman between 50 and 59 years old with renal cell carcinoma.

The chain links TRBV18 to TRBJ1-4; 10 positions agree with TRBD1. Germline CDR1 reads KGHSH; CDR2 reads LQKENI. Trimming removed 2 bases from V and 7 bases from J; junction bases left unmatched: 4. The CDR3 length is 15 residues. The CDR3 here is CASSPVGTGAEKLFF. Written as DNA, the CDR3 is TGTGCCAGCTCACCAGTTGGGACAGGGGCTGAAAAACTGTTTTTT.

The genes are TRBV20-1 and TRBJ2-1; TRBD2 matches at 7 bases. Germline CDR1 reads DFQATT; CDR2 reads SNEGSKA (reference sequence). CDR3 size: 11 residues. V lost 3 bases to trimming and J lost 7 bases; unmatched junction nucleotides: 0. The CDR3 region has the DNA TGCAGTGCTAGGCGGGGGAATGAGCAGTTCTTC. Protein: CSARRGNEQFF.

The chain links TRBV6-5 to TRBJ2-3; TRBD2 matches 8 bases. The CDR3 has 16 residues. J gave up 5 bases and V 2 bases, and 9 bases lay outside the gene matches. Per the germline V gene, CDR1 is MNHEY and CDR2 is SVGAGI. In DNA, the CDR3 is TGTGCCAGCAGTTACGGAGGTTCGGGGGGGAGAGATACGCAGTATTTT. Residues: CASSYGGSGGRDTQYF.

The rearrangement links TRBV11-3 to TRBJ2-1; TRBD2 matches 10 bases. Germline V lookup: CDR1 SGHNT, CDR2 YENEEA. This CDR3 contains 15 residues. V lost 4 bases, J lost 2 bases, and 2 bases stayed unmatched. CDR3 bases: TGTGCCAGCAGCTATACTAGCGGGACCTACAATGAGCAGTTCTTC. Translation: CASSYTSGTYNEQFF.

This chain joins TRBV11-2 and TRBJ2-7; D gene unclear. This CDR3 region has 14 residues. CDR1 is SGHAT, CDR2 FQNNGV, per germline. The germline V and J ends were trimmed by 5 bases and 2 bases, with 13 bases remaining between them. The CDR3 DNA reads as TGTGCCAGCAGCAACCGGGCTATCGCCTACGAGCAGTACTTC. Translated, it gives CASSNRAIAYEQYF.

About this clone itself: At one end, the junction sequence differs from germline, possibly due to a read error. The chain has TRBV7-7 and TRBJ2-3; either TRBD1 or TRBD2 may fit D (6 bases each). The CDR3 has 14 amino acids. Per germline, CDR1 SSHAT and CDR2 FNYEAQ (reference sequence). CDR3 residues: CASSRGLSTDTQYF. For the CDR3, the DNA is TGTGCTAGCAGCCGGGGGCTTAGCACAGATACGCAGTATTTT. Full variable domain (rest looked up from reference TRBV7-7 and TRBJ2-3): GAGVSQSPRYKVTKRGQDVTLRCDPISSHATLYWYQQALGQGPEFLTYFNYEAQPDKSGLPSDRFSAERPEGSISTLTIQRTEQRDSAMYRCASSRGLSTDTQYFGPGTRLTVL.

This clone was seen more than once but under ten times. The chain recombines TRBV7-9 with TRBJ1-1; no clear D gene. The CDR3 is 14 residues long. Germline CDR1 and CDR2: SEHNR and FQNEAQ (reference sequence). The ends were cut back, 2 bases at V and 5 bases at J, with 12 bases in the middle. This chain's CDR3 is CASSLQGPGTEAFF. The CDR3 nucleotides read TGTGCCAGCAGCTTACAAGGGCCGGGTACTGAAGCTTTCTTT.

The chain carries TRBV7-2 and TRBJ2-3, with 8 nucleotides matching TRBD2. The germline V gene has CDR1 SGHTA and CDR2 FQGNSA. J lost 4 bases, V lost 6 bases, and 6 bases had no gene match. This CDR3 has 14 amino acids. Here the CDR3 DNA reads TGTGCCAGCAGACCGGGACTAGATGCAGATACGCAGTATTTT. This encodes CASRPGLDADTQYF.

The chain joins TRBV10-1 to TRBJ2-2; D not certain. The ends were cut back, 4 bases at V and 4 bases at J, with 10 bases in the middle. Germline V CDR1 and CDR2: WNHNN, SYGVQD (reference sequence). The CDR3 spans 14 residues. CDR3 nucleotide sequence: TGCGCCAGCAGTGTTACAGAAAGCACCGGGGAGCTGTTTTTT. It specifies CASSVTESTGELFF.

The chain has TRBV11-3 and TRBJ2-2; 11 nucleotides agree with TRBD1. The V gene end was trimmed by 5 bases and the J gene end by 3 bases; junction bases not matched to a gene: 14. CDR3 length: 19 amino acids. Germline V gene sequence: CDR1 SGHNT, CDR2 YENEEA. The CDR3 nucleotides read TGTGCCAGCAGCCCCTCCCCCGGACAGGGGGCCGGGTACACCGGGGAGCTGTTTTTT. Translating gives CASSPSPGQGAGYTGELFF.

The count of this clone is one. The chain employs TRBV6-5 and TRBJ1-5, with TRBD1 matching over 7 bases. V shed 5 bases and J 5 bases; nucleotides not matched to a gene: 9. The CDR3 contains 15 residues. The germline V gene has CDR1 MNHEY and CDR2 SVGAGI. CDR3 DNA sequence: TGTGCCAGCAGTAAATATATAACAGGGGATCAGCCCCAGCATTTT. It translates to CASSKYITGDQPQHF.

The CDR3 DNA is TGTGCCAGCAGGGGGACAGTCTCTGGAAACACCATATATTTT. It is translated as CASRGTVSGNTIYF. The genes are TRBV2 and TRBJ1-3; 7 bases fit TRBD1. CDR3 length equals 14 residues. The germline gives CDR1 SNHLY, CDR2 FYNNEI. V trimming: 6 bases; J trimming: 0 bases; junction bases outside the gene matches: 2.

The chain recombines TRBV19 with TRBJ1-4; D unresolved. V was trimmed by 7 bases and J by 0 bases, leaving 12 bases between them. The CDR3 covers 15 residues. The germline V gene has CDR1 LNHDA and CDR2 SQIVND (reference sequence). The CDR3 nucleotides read TGTGCCAGTAAATTCGGATCAACAACTAATGAAAAACTGTTTTTT. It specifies CASKFGSTTNEKLFF.

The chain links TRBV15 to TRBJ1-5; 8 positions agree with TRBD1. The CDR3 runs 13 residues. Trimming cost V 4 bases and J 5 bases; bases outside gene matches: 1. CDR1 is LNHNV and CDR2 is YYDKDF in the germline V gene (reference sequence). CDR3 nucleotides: TGTGCCACCAGCACGGACAGGGATCAGCCCCAGCATTTT. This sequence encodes CATSTDRDQPQHF.

Written as DNA, the CDR3 is TGCGCCAGCAGCCAAGTTCTGGCTACCCGACGGAACACTGAAGCTTTCTTT. Its translation is CASSQVLATRRNTEAFF. This sequence joins TRBV4-3 and TRBJ1-1; D not certain. Per germline, CDR1 LGHNA and CDR2 YSLEER. The CDR3 length is 17 residues. Trimming took 1 base from V and 1 from J, leaving 16 bases between them.

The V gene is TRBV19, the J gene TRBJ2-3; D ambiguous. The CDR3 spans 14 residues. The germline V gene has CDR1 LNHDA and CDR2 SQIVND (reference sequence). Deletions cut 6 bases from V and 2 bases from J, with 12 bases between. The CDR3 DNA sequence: TGTGCCAGTAGGATAAGAGGTTCCACAGATACGCAGTATTTT. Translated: CASRIRGSTDTQYF.

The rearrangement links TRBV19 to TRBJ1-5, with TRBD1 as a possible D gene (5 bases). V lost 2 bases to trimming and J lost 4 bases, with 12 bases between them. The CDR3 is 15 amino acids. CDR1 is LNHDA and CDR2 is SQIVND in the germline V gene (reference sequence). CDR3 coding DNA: TGTGCCAGTAGTATAAATACAGGCTTAAATCAGCCCCAGCATTTT. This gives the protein CASSINTGLNQPQHF.

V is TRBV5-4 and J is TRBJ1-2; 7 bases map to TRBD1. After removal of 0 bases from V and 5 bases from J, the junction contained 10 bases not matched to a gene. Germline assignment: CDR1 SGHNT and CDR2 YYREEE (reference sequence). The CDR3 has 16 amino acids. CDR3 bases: TGTGCCAGCAGCTTGGGAGGGCGACAGGGCAATTATGGCTACACCTTC. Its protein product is CASSLGGRQGNYGYTF.

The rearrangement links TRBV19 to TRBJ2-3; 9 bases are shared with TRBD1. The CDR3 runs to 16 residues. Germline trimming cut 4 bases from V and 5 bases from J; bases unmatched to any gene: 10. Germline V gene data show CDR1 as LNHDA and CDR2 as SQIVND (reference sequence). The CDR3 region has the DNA TGTGCCAGTAGTACCGCACACAGGGGGCTTGTAGATACGCAGTATTTT. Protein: CASSTAHRGLVDTQYF.

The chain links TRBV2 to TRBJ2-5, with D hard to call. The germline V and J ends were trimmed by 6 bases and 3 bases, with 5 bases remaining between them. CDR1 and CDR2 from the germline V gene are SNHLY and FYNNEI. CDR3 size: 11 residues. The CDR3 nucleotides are TGTGCCAGCAGCCTAAAAGAGACCCAGTACTTC. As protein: CASSLKETQYF.

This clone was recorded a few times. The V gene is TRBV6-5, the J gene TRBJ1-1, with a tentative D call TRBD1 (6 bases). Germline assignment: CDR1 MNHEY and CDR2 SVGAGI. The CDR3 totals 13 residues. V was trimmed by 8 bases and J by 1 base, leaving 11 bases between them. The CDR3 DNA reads TGTGCCAGCGGCCAACAGGGGAACACTGAAGCTTTCTTT. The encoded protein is CASGQQGNTEAFF.

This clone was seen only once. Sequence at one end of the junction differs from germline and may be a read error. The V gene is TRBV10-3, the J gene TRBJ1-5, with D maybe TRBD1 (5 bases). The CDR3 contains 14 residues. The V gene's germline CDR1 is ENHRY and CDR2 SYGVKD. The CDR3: CASSYGGEGQPQHF. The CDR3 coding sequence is TGTGCCAGCAGTTACGGAGGGGAAGGGCAGCCCCAGCATTTT.

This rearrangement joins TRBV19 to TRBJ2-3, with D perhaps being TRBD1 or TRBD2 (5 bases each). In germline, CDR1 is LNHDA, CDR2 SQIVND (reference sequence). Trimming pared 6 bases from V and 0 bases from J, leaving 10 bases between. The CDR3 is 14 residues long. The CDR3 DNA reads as TGTGCCAGTAGCTGGGACGAGAGCACAGATACGCAGTATTTT. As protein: CASSWDESTDTQYF. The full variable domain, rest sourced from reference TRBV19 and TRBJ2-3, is DGGITQSPKYLFRKEGQNVTLSCEQNLNHDAMYWYRQDPGQGLRLIYYSQIVNDFQKGDIAEGYSVSREKKESFPLTVTSAQKNPTAFYLCASSWDESTDTQYFGPGTRLTVL.

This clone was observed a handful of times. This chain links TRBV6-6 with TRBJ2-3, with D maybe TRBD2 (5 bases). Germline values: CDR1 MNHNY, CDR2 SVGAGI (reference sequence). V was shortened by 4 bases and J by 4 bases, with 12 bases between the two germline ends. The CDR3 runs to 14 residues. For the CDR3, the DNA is TGTGCCAGCAGTTTCTTAGCGTACTCAGATACGCAGTATTTT. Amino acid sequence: CASSFLAYSDTQYF.

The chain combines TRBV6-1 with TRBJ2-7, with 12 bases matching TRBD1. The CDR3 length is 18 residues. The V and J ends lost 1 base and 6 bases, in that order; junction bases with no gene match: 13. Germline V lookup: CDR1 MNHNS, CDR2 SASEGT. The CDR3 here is CASSEEGYVGTGGFEQYF. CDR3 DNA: TGTGCCAGCAGTGAAGAGGGGTACGTAGGGACAGGGGGCTTCGAGCAGTACTTC.

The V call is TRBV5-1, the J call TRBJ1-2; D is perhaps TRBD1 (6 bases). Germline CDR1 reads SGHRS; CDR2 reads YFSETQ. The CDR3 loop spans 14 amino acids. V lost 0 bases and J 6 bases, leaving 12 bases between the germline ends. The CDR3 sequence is CASSLEGHVDGYTF. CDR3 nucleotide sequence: TGCGCCAGCAGCTTGGAGGGACACGTGGATGGCTACACCTTC.

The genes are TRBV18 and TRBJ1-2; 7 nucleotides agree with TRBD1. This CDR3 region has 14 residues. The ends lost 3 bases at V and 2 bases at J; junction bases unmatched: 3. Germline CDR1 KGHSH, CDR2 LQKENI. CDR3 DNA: TGTGCCAGCTCACCCCAGGGACAGAACTATGGCTACACCTTC. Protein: CASSPQGQNYGYTF.

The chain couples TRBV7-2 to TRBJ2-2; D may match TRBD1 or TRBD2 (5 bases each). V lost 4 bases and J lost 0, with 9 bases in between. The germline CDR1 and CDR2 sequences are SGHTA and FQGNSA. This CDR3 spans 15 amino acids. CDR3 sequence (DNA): TGTGCCAGCAGCTGGGACGGCGCGAACACCGGGGAGCTGTTTTTT. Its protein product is CASSWDGANTGELFF.

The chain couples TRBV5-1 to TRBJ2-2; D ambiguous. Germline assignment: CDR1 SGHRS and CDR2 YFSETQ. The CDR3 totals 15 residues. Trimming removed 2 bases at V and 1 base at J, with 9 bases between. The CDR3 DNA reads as TGCGCCAGCAGCTTCCGATCAGGGAACACCGGGGAGCTGTTTTTT. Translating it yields CASSFRSGNTGELFF. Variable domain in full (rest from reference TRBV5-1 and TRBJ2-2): KAGVTQTPRYLIKTRGQQVTLSCSPISGHRSVSWYQQTPGQGLQFLFEYFSETQRNKGNFPGRFSGRQFSNSRSEMNVSTLELGDSALYLCASSFRSGNTGELFFGEGSRLTVL.